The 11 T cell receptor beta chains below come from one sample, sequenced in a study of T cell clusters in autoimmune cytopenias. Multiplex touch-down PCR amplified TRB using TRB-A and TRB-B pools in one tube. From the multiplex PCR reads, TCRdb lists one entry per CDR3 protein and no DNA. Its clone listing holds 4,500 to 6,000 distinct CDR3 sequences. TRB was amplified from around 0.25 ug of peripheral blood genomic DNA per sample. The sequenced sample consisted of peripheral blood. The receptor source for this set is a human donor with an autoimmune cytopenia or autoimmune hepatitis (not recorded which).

The CDR3 is CASSLSEYGYTF. This rearrangement joins TRBV12-3 or TRBV12-4 to TRBJ1-2. The CDR3 sequence is 12 residues long.

Here the CDR3 reads CASSLATRTSGYNEQFF. V usage is TRBV5-1 and J usage is TRBJ2-1; absent DNA, TCRdb's TRBD2 call cannot be checked. The CDR3 extends over 17 amino acids. The germline V gene encodes CDR1 SGHRS and CDR2 YFSETQ.

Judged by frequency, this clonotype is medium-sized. CDR3 sequence reads: CSVDGQGTVNEQFF. The chain couples TRBV29-1 to TRBJ2-1; TCRdb gives TRBD1 as the D gene, but with no DNA this cannot be confirmed. The germline V gene has CDR1 SQVTM and CDR2 ANQGSEA. CDR3 length: 14 amino acids.

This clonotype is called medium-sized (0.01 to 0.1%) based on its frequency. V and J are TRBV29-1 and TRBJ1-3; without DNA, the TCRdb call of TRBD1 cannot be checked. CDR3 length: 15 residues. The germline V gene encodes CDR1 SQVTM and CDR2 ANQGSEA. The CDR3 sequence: CSVEDQEGSGKTIYF.

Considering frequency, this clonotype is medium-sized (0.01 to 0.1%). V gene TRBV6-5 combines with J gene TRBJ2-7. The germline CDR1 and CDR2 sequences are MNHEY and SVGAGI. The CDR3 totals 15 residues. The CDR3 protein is CASSLRWGSSYEQYF.

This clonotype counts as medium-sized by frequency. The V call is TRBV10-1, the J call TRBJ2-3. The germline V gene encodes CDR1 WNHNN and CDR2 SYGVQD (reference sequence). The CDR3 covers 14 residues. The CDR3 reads CASSDPRPTDTQYF.

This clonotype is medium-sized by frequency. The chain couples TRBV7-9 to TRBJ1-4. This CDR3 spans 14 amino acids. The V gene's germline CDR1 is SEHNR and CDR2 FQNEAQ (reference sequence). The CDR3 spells CASSLKVFGEKLFF.

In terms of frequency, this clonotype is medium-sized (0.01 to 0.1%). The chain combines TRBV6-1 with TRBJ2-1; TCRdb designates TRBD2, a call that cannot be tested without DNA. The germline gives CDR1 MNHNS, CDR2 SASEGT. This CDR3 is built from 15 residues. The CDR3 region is CASSETSGRRDEQFF.

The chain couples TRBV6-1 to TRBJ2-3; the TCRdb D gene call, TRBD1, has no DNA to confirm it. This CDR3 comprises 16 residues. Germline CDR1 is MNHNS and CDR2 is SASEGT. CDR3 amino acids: CASSPTPGTGTDTQYF.

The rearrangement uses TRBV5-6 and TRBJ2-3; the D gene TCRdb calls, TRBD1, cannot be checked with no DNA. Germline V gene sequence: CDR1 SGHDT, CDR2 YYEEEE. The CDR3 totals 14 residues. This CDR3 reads CASSLRGSTDTQYF.

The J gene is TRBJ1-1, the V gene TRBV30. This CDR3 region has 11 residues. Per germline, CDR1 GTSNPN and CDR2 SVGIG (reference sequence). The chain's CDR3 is CAWSGKSEAFF.